This T cell receptor (beta chain) is from a study of blood T cell repertoires in COVID-19 (dated by TCRdb to about 2020). Study-level background: The collaborator samples originated in the United States, Italy and Spain and spanned the acute and convalescent phases of COVID-19. A de-identified subject ID, COVID-19 status, age in years and sex were almost always included in the sample metadata. HLA class I and class II types, where available, came from metadata supplied by the sample provider rather than from assay-based typing. A freely available public database, intended as a resource for researchers studying the immune response to SARS-CoV-2, is where the repertoires were released. Deeply sampled blood TCRbeta repertoires from subjects exposed to, actively infected with, or recovered from COVID-19 were included in the dataset. The prospective study material was composed of cDNA or gDNA derived from T cells, B-cell-depleted T cells, or PBMCs. The samples were drawn from two sources: the first 160 participants of the ongoing ImmuneRACE study, and 1,200 or so subjects contributed by 6 global collaborators. Points the paper makes about the study in general: The quantity of clinical and demographic metadata differed by source and by participant and was supplied without curation.

A remark on this clone: It lacks a known antigen. Base-call qualities are not available, and no considerably larger clone is one nucleotide away.

The immunoSEQ Assay, a bias-controlled multiplex PCR, was used to amplify TCRbeta CDR3 regions from genomic DNA. In the authors' own workflow: The number of nucleated cells in each sample was estimated from the amplification of reference gene primers within the assay. To quantify the absolute abundance of each unique TCRbeta CDR3 rearrangement, sequence reads were collapsed and filtered. Productive Simpson clonality was computed per sample as the square root of Simpson's diversity index over productive rearrangements. As stored in TCRdb, this immuneACCESS dataset retains in-frame rearrangements with V and J assigned. A fraction of the clones does not appear; measured against another copy, unresolved V genes explain less than half of the discrepancy, and the remainder lacks a known reason. V and J calls and clone size are given by that table; D and trimming were obtained from the DNA. This sample is represented by about 190,000 clones; roughly 77% of them were singletons. Around 16% of the sample lies in the top ten.

Enrolling through a virtual design, the prospective study's participants ranged in age from roughly 18 to 95 years and lived across 24 United States geographic areas. To assign participants to cohorts, the prospective study relied on clinical history that participants themselves reported in a screening survey and a study questionnaire. In the prospective study, whole blood, serum and a nasopharyngeal or oropharyngeal swab were collected from each participant by mobile phlebotomists. Over a roughly 2-month period, participants in the prospective study had the option of providing additional blood draws and questionnaires. Before DNA extraction, blood samples from the prospective study were shipped at room temperature or frozen. The clonotype comes from a woman between 45 and 60 years old with acute COVID-19. The specimen sequenced was PBMCs or T cells enriched from blood (not recorded which).

The CDR3 reads CASRSAYTDTQYF. The bases are TGTGCCAGCAGAAGTGCCTACACAGATACGCAGTATTTT. The rearrangement joined TRBV7-2 to TRBJ2-3; confidence is insufficient to name the D gene. CDR1 and CDR2 are drawn from the germline V gene: SGHTA, FQGNSA. V sheds 6 bases and J sheds 2 bases, leaving 9 bases between their ends. Measured from the cysteine to the phenylalanine, the CDR3 is 13 residues long. The entry retains the CDR3 DNA only, 39 bases that are in frame from base 1.